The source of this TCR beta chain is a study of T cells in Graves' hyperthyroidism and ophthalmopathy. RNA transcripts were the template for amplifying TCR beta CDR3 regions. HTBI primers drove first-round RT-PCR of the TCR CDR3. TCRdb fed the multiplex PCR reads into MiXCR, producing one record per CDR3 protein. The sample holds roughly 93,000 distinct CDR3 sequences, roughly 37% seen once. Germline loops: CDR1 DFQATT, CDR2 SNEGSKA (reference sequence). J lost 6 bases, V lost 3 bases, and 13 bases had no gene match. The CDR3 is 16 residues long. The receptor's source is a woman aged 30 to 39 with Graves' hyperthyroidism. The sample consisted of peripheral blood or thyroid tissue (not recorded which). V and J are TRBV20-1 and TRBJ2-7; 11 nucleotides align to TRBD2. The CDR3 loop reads CSASATGLAVPLEQYF. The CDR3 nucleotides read TGCAGTGCTAGTGCGACGGGACTAGCGGTACCTCTCGAGCAGTACTTC.